One sample yielded the 26 T cell receptor beta chains listed below, sequenced in a study of metastatic and nonmetastatic thyroid tumors. TCRdb re-clonotyped the PCR reads through MiXCR. This table holds approximately 65,000 clones, just over 4% found once. Thyroid surgery was performed in patients who had received no treatment beforehand. Sequencing used blood. All receptors come from a female donor with papillary thyroid cancer or a benign thyroid nodule (not recorded which). Some clones in this sample may be carry-over from other donors' samples.

This clone showed up many times. The rearrangement joins TRBV4-1 to TRBJ1-3; possible D gene TRBD1, 5 bases. In germline, CDR1 is MGHRA, CDR2 YSYEKL. The CDR3 has 15 amino acids. Trimming stripped 3 bases from V and 2 bases from J, with 11 bases between. CDR3 sequence: CASSQGEGTGNTIYF. In nucleotides, the CDR3 is TGCGCCAGCAGCCAGGGGGAGGGAACTGGAAACACCATATATTTT.

This chain connects TRBV6-1 to TRBJ2-3; D gene unclear. Germline lookup yields CDR1 MNHNS and CDR2 SASEGT. The ends were cut back, 7 bases at V and 0 bases at J, with 14 bases in the middle. The CDR3 covers 15 residues. The CDR3 DNA is TGTGCCAGCACTAAGATTTTTACTAGCACAGATACGCAGTATTTT. This encodes CASTKIFTSTDTQYF.

The V and J genes are TRBV7-2 and TRBJ2-7; a possible D gene is TRBD1 (6 bases). Trimming left V 4 bases short and J 3 bases short, with 22 bases between. This CDR3 spans 17 amino acids. Germline V gene lookup returns CDR1 SGHTA and CDR2 FQGNSA. Here the CDR3 DNA reads TGTGCCAGCAGCTATACAAGAATGGTTGGGGGCGGCTACGAGCAGTACTTC. Its translation: CASSYTRMVGGGYEQYF.

J is TRBJ1-5 and V is TRBV6-5; D not certain. Germline V gene lookup returns CDR1 MNHEY and CDR2 SVGAGI. The CDR3 extends over 14 amino acids. Trimming removed 2 bases at V and 3 bases at J, with 8 bases between. The CDR3: CASSYELDNQPQHF. Here the CDR3 DNA reads TGTGCCAGCAGTTACGAATTGGACAATCAGCCCCAGCATTTT.

In this sample, this clone turned up many times. The V and J genes are TRBV12-3 or TRBV12-4 and TRBJ1-1; 7 bases align to TRBD1. The CDR3 contains 14 residues. Germline trimming cut 3 bases from V and 0 bases from J; bases unmatched to any gene: 1. The CDR3 loop reads CASSFGTVNTEAFF. As DNA, the CDR3 is TGTGCCAGCAGTTTCGGGACAGTGAACACTGAAGCTTTCTTT.

In its sample, this clone was seen a few times. The junction shows a germline mismatch at one end, possibly a read error. The rearrangement uses TRBV12-5 and TRBJ2-7, with a possible D match to TRBD2 (5 bases). Germline lookup yields CDR1 LGHNT and CDR2 FRNRAP. This CDR3 contains 14 residues. CDR3 loop: CASGPQEVPYEQYF. CDR3 DNA: TGTGCTAGTGGCCCTCAGGAGGTGCCCTATGAGCAGTACTTC.

This clone was seen ten or more times. The genes are TRBV12-3 or TRBV12-4 and TRBJ2-1; TRBD2 agrees at 14 bases. After removal of 5 bases from V and 5 bases from J, the junction contained 11 bases not matched to a gene. CDR3 length: 18 amino acids. The CDR3 DNA is TGTGCCAGCAGTCCACGAAAGGGACTAGCGGGAGTCAACAATGAGCAGTTCTTC. Encoded protein: CASSPRKGLAGVNNEQFF.

About this clone: One base away lies a much larger clone, so this may be a sequencing read error. The V call is TRBV28, the J call TRBJ1-1; TRBD1 agrees at 10 bases. Per germline, CDR1 MDHEN and CDR2 SYDVKM. CDR3 length: 17 residues. With V trimmed by 6 bases and J by 4 bases, 14 bases remained unmatched. The CDR3 is CASSITPVTGGITEAFF. Here the CDR3 DNA reads TGTGCCAGCAGCATAACCCCCGTGACAGGGGGCATCACTGAAGCTTTCTTT.

This clone was observed a few times. The genes are TRBV10-3 and TRBJ1-3; 7 bases map to TRBD1. The CDR3 has 17 residues. Trimming at V came to 0 bases and at J to 14 bases, leaving 19 bases not matched to a gene. Per germline, CDR1 ENHRY and CDR2 SYGVKD. The CDR3 region is CAISESRQGRSGNTVYF. As DNA, the CDR3 is TGTGCCATCAGTGAGTCGAGACAGGGACGCTCTGGAAACACAGTATATTTT.

Of note for this clone: With a much larger clone just one base away, this may be a read error. J is TRBJ2-7 and V is TRBV27; TRBD1 might be the D (6 bases). V lost 10 bases, J lost 8 bases, and 27 bases lay in between. Germline CDR1 reads MNHEY; CDR2 reads SMNVEV (reference sequence). The CDR3 contains 15 residues. CDR3 protein: CAISSGQNPAYKQYF. The CDR3 region has the DNA TGTGCCATCAGCTCCGGACAGAACCCGGCATACAAGCAGTACTTC.

The chain joins TRBV20-1 to TRBJ2-7; perhaps TRBD2 as D (5 bases). CDR3 length: 15 amino acids. CDR1 and CDR2 from the germline V gene are DFQATT and SNEGSKA (reference sequence). The V end lost 5 bases, the J end lost 3 bases, and 20 bases lay between the germline ends. The CDR3 sequence: CSAPEGASGGYEQYF. The CDR3 DNA is TGCAGTGCTCCAGAGGGAGCCAGCGGAGGCTACGAGCAGTACTTC.

In this sample, this clone turned up many times. The CDR3 is CASSDLGLAAGELFF. The CDR3 DNA is TGTGCCAGCAGTGACCTGGGACTAGCCGCCGGGGAGCTGTTTTTT. V usage is TRBV25-1 and J usage is TRBJ2-2; TRBD2 aligns across 9 bases. J was trimmed by 6 bases and V by 3 bases; bases with no gene match: 5. The CDR3 extends over 15 amino acids. Per the germline V gene, CDR1 is MGHDK and CDR2 is SYGVNS.

The V and J genes are TRBV28 and TRBJ1-5; 7 bases line up with TRBD1. The germline V gene encodes CDR1 MDHEN and CDR2 SYDVKM. V lost 8 bases to trimming and J lost 4 bases; unmatched junction nucleotides: 11. The CDR3 covers 15 residues. The CDR3 sequence: CASRPPGGLNQPQHF. The DNA for the CDR3 is TGTGCCAGCCGCCCGCCAGGGGGACTAAATCAGCCCCAGCATTTT.

A note on this clone: A much larger clone is a single base away; this may be a read error. Other DNA sequences in this sample translate to the same CDR3. This sequence joins TRBV5-4 and TRBJ1-2; the D gene is possibly TRBD1 (6 bases). Trimming cost V 0 bases and J 4 bases, with 10 bases left between them. CDR1 is SGHNT, CDR2 YYREEE, per germline (reference sequence). CDR3 size: 14 residues. This chain's CDR3 is CASSLAGAPYGYTF. The CDR3 coding sequence is TGTGCCAGCAGCTTGGCGGGGGCTCCCTATGGCTACACCTTC.

As to this clone: The junction shows a germline mismatch at one end, possibly a read error. V gene TRBV6-1 combines with J gene TRBJ2-2, with D tentatively TRBD1 or TRBD2 (6 bases each). Germline CDR1 is MNHNS and CDR2 is SASEGT. The CDR3 consists of 15 residues. CDR3 nucleotide sequence: TGTGCCAACAGTCCCCATGGAGGCGGGACAGGGGAGCTGTTTTTT. Protein product: CANSPHGGGTGELFF.

This clone was counted many times. The same CDR3 arises from other DNA sequences in this sample as well. The CDR3 nucleotides are TGTGCCAGCTCACCCCCGACAGGGGCTGAAAAAAAACTGTTTTTT. Protein: CASSPPTGAEKKLFF. The chain couples TRBV18 to TRBJ1-4; TRBD1 agrees at 8 bases. In germline, CDR1 is KGHSH, CDR2 LQKENI. This CDR3 contains 15 residues. J was trimmed by 9 bases and V by 3 bases; bases with no gene match: 9.

The chain carries TRBV19 and TRBJ2-5, with 9 bases fitting TRBD2. This CDR3 spans 18 amino acids. V was pared by 3 bases and J by 4 bases, with 15 bases of the junction left unmatched. From germline, CDR1 is LNHDA and CDR2 SQIVND (reference sequence). CDR3 sequence reads: CASSIARGGWASGETQYF. The CDR3 DNA reads TGTGCCAGTAGTATCGCGCGGGGGGGGTGGGCTAGCGGAGAGACCCAGTACTTC.

Ten or more counts support this clone. This sequence joins TRBV19 and TRBJ1-5; D gene uncertain. Trimming stripped 7 bases from V and 5 bases from J, with 18 bases between. Germline V gives CDR1 LNHDA, CDR2 SQIVND (reference sequence). The CDR3 sequence is 15 residues long. CDR3 amino acids: CASTNAWGLHQPQHF. The CDR3 DNA sequence: TGTGCCAGTACCAACGCCTGGGGTCTTCATCAGCCCCAGCATTTT.

This clone was counted a few times. One end of the junction varies from germline; a read error may be responsible. The chain is built from TRBV12-3 or TRBV12-4 and TRBJ2-2; D is uncertain. The CDR3 totals 13 residues. The CDR3 is CANSLTKARELFF. Written as DNA, the CDR3 is TGTGCCAACAGTCTAACCAAGGCCAGGGAGCTGTTTTTT.

The chain recombines TRBV24-1 with TRBJ2-1; 9 bases fit TRBD1. The germline V gene has CDR1 KGHDR and CDR2 SFDVKD. V lost 4 bases and J lost 8; bases outside the gene matches: 11. The CDR3 is 16 amino acids. The CDR3: CATSDTGGARRDEQFF. The CDR3 bases are TGTGCCACCAGTGACACAGGGGGCGCGAGGCGGGATGAGCAGTTCTTC.

This clone has ten or more counts. The chain combines TRBV6-5 with TRBJ2-1; D might be TRBD2 (7 bases). Trimming stripped 2 bases from V and 0 bases from J, with 14 bases between. There are 17 residues in the CDR3. Germline CDR1 is MNHEY and CDR2 is SVGAGI. CDR3 in amino acids: CASSYSAGAHSYNEQFF. The DNA for the CDR3 is TGTGCCAGCAGTTACAGTGCGGGGGCCCACTCCTACAATGAGCAGTTCTTC.

About this clone: One end of the junction is discordant with germline, which a read error may explain. The chain carries TRBV12-3 or TRBV12-4 and TRBJ2-6; D remains unclear. The CDR3 is 16 residues long. The DNA of the CDR3 is TGTGCCAGCGGTTTATGGTGGTTCCCTGGGGCCAACGTCCTGACTTTC. It yields the protein CASGLWWFPGANVLTF.

This clone was counted a few times. The conserved closing phenylalanine or tryptophan is absent in this CDR3, likely reflecting a read error. In nucleotides, the CDR3 is TGTGCCAGCAGTTTTGGGGACAGGGCTAATTCACCCCTCCACTCT. Its protein is CASSFGDRANSPLHS. The V call is TRBV12-3 or TRBV12-4, the J call TRBJ1-6, with 9 nucleotides matching TRBD1. The CDR3 is 15 amino acids. Losses at the gene ends were 3 bases for V and 6 bases for J; bases not matched to a gene: 3.

About this clone itself: A much bigger clone sits one base away, suggesting this may be a read error. CDR3 coding DNA: TGCAGTACTAGTCAGGCGAACACTGAAGCTTTCTTT. Encoded protein: CSTSQANTEAFF. The chain uses TRBV20-1 and TRBJ1-1; D unclear. CDR1 is DFQATT and CDR2 is SNEGSKA in the germline V gene (reference sequence). The CDR3 contains 12 residues.

This chain links TRBV6-9 with TRBJ2-7; D assignment may be TRBD1 or TRBD2 (5 bases each). This CDR3 spans 15 amino acids. The ends were cut back, 7 bases at V and 7 bases at J, with 23 bases in the middle. Germline CDR1 and CDR2: MNHGY and SVAAGI. The CDR3 loop is CASTYSDLGAEEQYF. In DNA form, the CDR3 reads TGTGCCAGCACTTACTCGGATCTCGGGGCCGAGGAGCAGTACTTC.

This clone was observed a handful of times. Within the sample, other DNA sequences also encode this same CDR3. The chain uses TRBV2 and TRBJ2-4, with 13 bases aligning to TRBD2. V was pared by 5 bases and J by 1 base, with 11 bases of the junction left unmatched. CDR3 length: 19 residues. Germline V gene data show CDR1 as SNHLY and CDR2 as FYNNEI. The chain's CDR3 is CASSSPGLAGSVAKNIQYF. As DNA, the CDR3 is TGTGCCAGCAGTTCCCCGGGACTAGCGGGGTCTGTGGCCAAAAACATTCAGTACTTC.